This T cell receptor beta chain comes out of a study of CXCR3-negative and CXCR3-positive naive CD8 T cells (dated by TCRdb to about 2019). Regarding the complete study: In total, some 140 million TRB reads were obtained, which works out to roughly 1.5 +/- 0.3 million reads per library. Data from about ten donors, pooled across two independent experiments, went into the diversity and physicochemical repertoire analyses. The TRBV-TRBJ cluster analysis covered naive subsets from roughly 5 donors and memory cells from 3 donors.

For every CD8+ T cell subset, some 310,000 cells were flow-sorted straight into RLT lysis buffer, and each subset was sorted in triplicate. To exclude memory contaminants, naive CD8+ T cells were stringently defined as CD45RO-CCR7+CD27+CD95-. Peripheral blood mononuclear cells were isolated from buffy coats by standard density gradient centrifugation. A FACSAria III was used to flow-sort naive CXCR3-negative and CXCR3-positive CD8+ T cells. Total RNA was extracted from sorted cells using an RNeasy Mini Kit. TCRdb lists the instrument as NextSeq 550. The Human TCR Profiling Kit (MiLaboratory) was used to prepare UMI-labeled 5' RACE TRB cDNA libraries. cDNA synthesis used the entire amount of extracted RNA, and PCR amplification then used the entire amount of cDNA produced. Libraries were prepared in parallel using an identical number of PCR cycles. Per the authors' processing: With a requirement of at least two reads per UMI, MIGEC and MiXCR extracted about 50,000 +/- 10,000 unique UMI-labeled TRB cDNA molecules per library. On average, approximately 40,000 +/- 10,000 functional in-frame TRB CDR3 nucleotide clonotypes lacking stop codons were found per library. After downsampling to 5000 UMI-labeled TRB molecules per sample, diversity metrics, including normalized Shannon-Wiener and Chao1, were computed in VDJtools. For the central five CDR3 residues, VDJtools calculated physicochemical properties weighted by clonotype size, namely interaction energy, strength, volume and Kidera factor 4. TCRdb reprocessed the reads, reporting each CDR3 protein sequence once and no DNA. The V and J calls were not made by the authors but by TCRdb's processing. The table for this sample lists about 130,000 distinct CDR3 sequences. Of the sample, 0.45% to 0.55% is held by the ten largest clones.

With regard to this clonotype: Which antigen it targets is not known.

Study-level results and caveats: Surface CD5, linked to self-reactivity in mice, was comparable between naive subsets; TCR interaction strength was therefore also inferred from TRB CDR3 physicochemical properties. Comparably high repertoire diversity was found in both naive subsets, whereas much lower repertoire diversity was found in memory CD8+ T cells. TRB CDR3s from CXCR3-positive naive cells showed higher hydrophobicity (lower Kidera factor 4), lower energy, and higher strength and volume indices than CXCR3-negative naive cells. Naive CXCR3-negative and CXCR3-positive cells from the same donor showed similar TRBV-TRBJ usage, whereas memory cells showed distinct patterns. Because CXCR3 expression was partially decreased after cryopreservation, freshly isolated PBMCs were used for most assays.

This clonotype originated in a human donor in good health. Some clones in this sample may be carry-over from other donors' samples. The sequenced sample was naive CXCR3- CD8+ T cells from blood. The cell subset or site label, as the study defines it: CD45RO-CCR7+CD27+CD95- naive CD8+ T cells lacking CXCR3 (TNR3-).

CDR3 region: CASRPTGDYEQYF. The chain joins TRBV5-6 to TRBJ2-7; TCRdb reports TRBD1, a call that lacks DNA to check it against. CDR1 and CDR2 (SGHDT, YYEEEE) derive from the germline V gene. From cysteine to phenylalanine, the CDR3 is 13 amino acids long. The DNA is unrecorded.